This T cell receptor beta chain comes out of a study of a mutant IDH1 vaccine in newly diagnosed glioma (dated by TCRdb to the early 2020s). For the wider study: In the chemotherapy-containing groups, vaccination started alongside temozolomide cycles, whereas in patients who had radiotherapy alone it started 4-6 weeks after radiotherapy. Peripheral blood was drawn at six visits: V03 (baseline), V05, V07, V10, V12 and V13. Prior to enrollment, patients had been given standard therapy consisting of radiotherapy alone, temozolomide alone, or radiochemotherapy with temozolomide, with the combination given to most patients. Visit V12 was the week-35 safety follow-up and visit V13 was the week-47 end of study. The approximately 29 treated patients were approximately 60% male and around 40% female, with a mean age of approximately 40 years. Longitudinal TCRB deep sequencing was done for 25 treated patients, wherever samples were available for exploratory analyses. Beyond this particular receptor, the publication reports: Pseudoprogression appeared unrelated to alterations in the top peripheral T cell clonotypes detected by TCRB sequencing. The authors noted that analyses of patient blood samples could not be reproduced because of sample limitations. Across multiple MHC alleles, vaccine-induced immune responses were seen in 85% to 95% of patients. Selection of PBMC samples for TCRB deep sequencing was based on availability.

The time point tag for this specimen amounts to: week 47, end of study. Each vaccine dose was 300 ug of a 20-mer mutant IDH1 peptide in Montanide, given subcutaneously with topical imiquimod. Eight vaccinations were administered to patients in weeks 1, 3, 5, 7, 11, 15, 19 and 23, corresponding to visits V03 through V10. Donors had newly diagnosed WHO grade 3 or 4 IDH1-mutant astrocytomas with loss of nuclear ATRX. The samples were drawn from NOA16, a multicentre, single-arm, open-label phase I trial in Germany that tested a mutant IDH1 peptide vaccine in humans for the first time. Genomic DNA for TCRB sequencing was extracted from EDTA blood using the DNeasy Blood and Tissue Kit. Library preparation employed the immunoSEQ multiplex PCR assay. The hsTCRB Kit was used according to the manufacturer's protocol to amplify rearranged TCR beta chain sequences. Sequencing of TCRB libraries was carried out on an Illumina MiSeq. The paper's data handling went like this. Demultiplexing, trimming and gene mapping were performed with the kit vendor's proprietary platform. Sourced from immuneACCESS, this table was stored by TCRdb with only in-frame sequences that have V and J called. A share of the clones is absent; for the studies checked, an unresolved V gene accounts for under half, and the remainder has no known explanation. D and trimming come from the DNA, and the V and J calls and clone size come from that table. The sample profile shows around 54,000 clones; roughly four fifths of them were found once. Of the sample, more than 3% is held by the ten largest clones.

As concerns this clone: There is no known antigen for this receptor. Per-base quality was not reported, and no clone a single base away is much larger than it.

From the cysteine through the phenylalanine, the CDR3 covers 14 amino acids. CDR3 DNA only is kept here, 42 bases in frame from base 1. The junction carries 9 bases between V and J, which are trimmed by 5 bases and 0 bases respectively. Looking up the germline V gene (reference sequence) yields CDR1 SEHNR and CDR2 FQNEAQ. The input for sequencing was PBMCs, taken from a glioma patient whose treatment included an IDH1 peptide vaccine. This receptor chain uses TRBV7-9 and TRBJ2-3; no D gene is confidently identified. The origin of this receptor is a woman aged 45-65 years with glioma. The CDR3 reads CASSRLRSTDTQYF. The DNA sequence is TGTGCCAGCAGCCGCCTAAGGAGCACAGATACGCAGTATTTT. Outside the CDR3, residues come from the reference TRBV7-9 and TRBJ2-3 proteins, so the full variable domain is: DTGVSQNPRHKITKRGQNVTFRCDPISEHNRLYWYRQTLGQGPEFLTYFQNEAQLEKSRLLSDRFSAERPKGSFSTLEIQRTEQGDSAMYLCASSRLRSTDTQYFGPGTRLTVL.